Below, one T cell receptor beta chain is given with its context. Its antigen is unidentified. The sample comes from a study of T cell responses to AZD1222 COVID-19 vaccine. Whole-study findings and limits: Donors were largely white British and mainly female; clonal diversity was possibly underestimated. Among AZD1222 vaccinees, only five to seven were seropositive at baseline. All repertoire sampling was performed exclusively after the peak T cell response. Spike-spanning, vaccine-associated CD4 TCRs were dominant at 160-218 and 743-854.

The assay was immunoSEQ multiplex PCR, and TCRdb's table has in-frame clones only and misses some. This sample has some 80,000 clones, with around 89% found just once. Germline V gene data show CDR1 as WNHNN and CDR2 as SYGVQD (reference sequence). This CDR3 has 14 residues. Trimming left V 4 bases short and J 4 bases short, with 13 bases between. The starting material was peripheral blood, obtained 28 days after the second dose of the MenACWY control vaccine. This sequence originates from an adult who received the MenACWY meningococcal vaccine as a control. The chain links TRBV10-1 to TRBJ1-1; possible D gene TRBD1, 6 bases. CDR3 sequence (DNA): TGCGCCAGCAGTGTAGGGGGTGGTGGCACTGAAGCTTTCTTT. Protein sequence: CASSVGGGGTEAFF.